This T cell receptor beta chain emerged from a study of blood T cells in healthy people across ages. About the study: There was about one barcoded beta molecule captured by template switching per two T cells.

Staff drew about 10 milliliters of peripheral blood from each donor. The CDR3 spans 17 residues. Trimming took off 4 bases at V and 0 bases at J, with 13 bases between the two ends. CDR1 and CDR2 from the germline V gene are SEHNR and FQNEAQ (reference sequence). This clonotype was counted once. What it binds is not known. Notes on the study in general: Those diversity estimates obtained from one million T cells were thought to be underestimates. Donors of long life had a larger count of naive CD4+ cells and greater diversity than aged donors.

The second PCR ran about 6 to 11 cycles with a sample-barcoded 5' primer and J-beta primers. TCRdb re-analysed the 5' RACE reads in MiXCR, keeping a single row per CDR3 protein. The table includes roughly 700,000 distinct CDR3 sequences, approximately 30% detected once. The sample taken for sequencing was blood. This sequence originates from an elderly woman in good health. V gene TRBV7-9 combines with J gene TRBJ2-6; D is perhaps TRBD2 (5 bases). The CDR3 here is CASSSGLGNSGANVLTF. The DNA for the CDR3 is TGTGCCAGCAGCTCCGGACTGGGGAACTCTGGGGCCAACGTCCTGACTTTC.